The rows below give T cell receptor beta chains drawn from one sample of a study of T cells in Graves' hyperthyroidism and ophthalmopathy. One entry per CDR3 protein, called by TCRdb with MiXCR from the multiplex PCR reads. This table holds nearly 750,000 distinct CDR3 sequences, approximately 36% found once. Sequenced: blood. The receptors come from a middle-aged woman with Graves' hyperthyroidism. Each CDR3 is given with its conserved first and last residue. A D gene is named only where the DNA matches it firmly. Clone size is shown for a subset of rows, as once, few, many or a class of expanded clone.

clone_size: NA
j_call: TRBJ2-2
d_call: NA
v_call: TRBV20-1
cdr3_nt: TGCAGTGCTAGTCTCGAAGGGGGCGCGACTAGGACCGGGGAGCTGTTTTTT
cdr3_aa: CSASLEGGATRTGELFF

clone_size: few
j_call: TRBJ1-1
d_call: TRBD1
v_call: TRBV6-1
cdr3_nt: TGTGCCAGCAGTAATCGACAGGGGCAGCCTGAAGCTTTCTTT
cdr3_aa: CASSNRQGQPEAFF

clone_size: once
j_call: TRBJ1-6
d_call: NA
v_call: TRBV2
cdr3_nt: TGTGCCAGCAGTGAAGGGGTTGGGCGTTCACCCCTCCACTTT
cdr3_aa: CASSEGVGRSPLHF

clone_size: many
j_call: TRBJ2-5
d_call: NA
v_call: TRBV7-9
cdr3_nt: TGTGCCAGCAGCTTAGGGGATGAGGAGACCCAGTACTTC
cdr3_aa: CASSLGDEETQYF

clone_size: NA
j_call: TRBJ1-2
d_call: TRBD1
v_call: TRBV6-5
cdr3_nt: TGTGCCAGCAGTTACTCGGACAGGCGGTATGGCTACACCTTC
cdr3_aa: CASSYSDRRYGYTF

clone_size: few
j_call: TRBJ1-5
d_call: NA
v_call: TRBV7-9
cdr3_nt: TGTGCCAGCAGCTTGAACAGGGAGCTATCGGATCAGCCCCAGCATTTT
cdr3_aa: CASSLNRELSDQPQHF

clone_size: many
j_call: TRBJ2-5
d_call: TRBD1
v_call: TRBV19
cdr3_nt: TGTGCCAGTAGTGGACAGGGCCGATACCAAGAGACCCAGTACTTC
cdr3_aa: CASSGQGRYQETQYF

clone_size: few
j_call: TRBJ1-2
d_call: NA
v_call: TRBV7-2
cdr3_nt: TGTGCCAGCAGCCAAGATCAGGCACTCTCTAACTATGGCTACACCTTC
cdr3_aa: CASSQDQALSNYGYTF

clone_size: few
j_call: TRBJ2-6
d_call: NA
v_call: TRBV6-6
cdr3_nt: TGTGCCAGCAGTTACTCGTTGGGCGGAGGCTCTGGGGCCAACGTCCTGACTTTC
cdr3_aa: CASSYSLGGGSGANVLTF

clone_size: few
j_call: TRBJ1-1
d_call: TRBD1
v_call: TRBV7-2
cdr3_nt: TGTGCCAGCAGCTTGAGCGGGGACAGGGGGAACACTGAAGCTTTCTTT
cdr3_aa: CASSLSGDRGNTEAFF

clone_size: NA
j_call: TRBJ1-1
d_call: NA
v_call: TRBV15
cdr3_nt: TGTGCCACCAGCAGAGATGAAGGGGGTGGCACTGAAGCTTTCTTT
cdr3_aa: CATSRDEGGGTEAFF

clone_size: NA
j_call: TRBJ1-1
d_call: NA
v_call: TRBV6-5
cdr3_nt: TGTGCCAGCAGTTACGGAGGGGGGGAGAACACTGAAGCTTTCTTT
cdr3_aa: CASSYGGGENTEAFF

clone_size: NA
j_call: TRBJ2-7
d_call: NA
v_call: TRBV20-1
cdr3_nt: TGCAGTGCTAGAGATAGGGCTGGGCCCTCCTACGAGCAGTACTTC
cdr3_aa: CSARDRAGPSYEQYF

clone_size: many
j_call: TRBJ2-7
d_call: TRBD1
v_call: TRBV7-2
cdr3_nt: TGTGCCAGCAGCTTAGAGGGACAGTTCCTCTACGAGCAGTACTTC
cdr3_aa: CASSLEGQFLYEQYF

clone_size: few
j_call: TRBJ2-5
d_call: NA
v_call: TRBV6-5
cdr3_nt: TGTGCCAGCAGTGAATGGGGTGAAGGGGAGACCCAGTACTTC
cdr3_aa: CASSEWGEGETQYF

clone_size: few
j_call: TRBJ1-1
d_call: NA
v_call: TRBV5-6
cdr3_nt: TGTGCCAGCAGCTTTCGGCGCGGGATGATGAACACTGAAGCTTTCTTT
cdr3_aa: CASSFRRGMMNTEAFF

clone_size: few
j_call: TRBJ1-3
d_call: TRBD1
v_call: TRBV10-3
cdr3_nt: TGTGCCAGCAGCAGTCCCCGACAGGGCTCTGGAAACACCATATATTTT
cdr3_aa: CASSSPRQGSGNTIYF

clone_size: NA
j_call: TRBJ1-5
d_call: NA
v_call: TRBV19
cdr3_nt: TGTGCCAGTATTGCGGTAGCGGGGACCGGGGGCTCGCATTTT
cdr3_aa: CASIAVAGTGGSHF

clone_size: NA
j_call: TRBJ2-7
d_call: NA
v_call: TRBV20-1
cdr3_nt: TGCAGTGCCAATCCCGGGACTCTCTACGAGCAGTACTTC
cdr3_aa: CSANPGTLYEQYF

clone_size: NA
j_call: TRBJ1-1
d_call: NA
v_call: TRBV5-6
cdr3_nt: TGTGCCAGCAGCTTATTTCGACAGACGAACACTGAAGCTTTCTTT
cdr3_aa: CASSLFRQTNTEAFF

clone_size: few
j_call: TRBJ1-1
d_call: NA
v_call: TRBV6-5
cdr3_nt: TGTGCCAGCAGGCGAGACCCTGAAGCTTTCTTT
cdr3_aa: CASRRDPEAFF